This T cell receptor (beta chain) was recorded in a study of response to subunit inactivated influenza vaccine. Study conclusions and caveats: Few additional T cells are recruited per seasonal influenza vaccination, authors suggested.

In the case of this clonotype: Its antigen is currently unknown.

TCRdb used MiXCR to reprocess the RT-PCR reads, holding one entry per CDR3 protein. The table has hundreds of thousands of distinct CDR3 sequences, about 15% seen once. V gave up 0 bases and J gave up 2 bases, with 8 bases separating them. Germline lookup yields CDR1 SGHTA and CDR2 FQGNSA. The CDR3 loop spans 14 amino acids. The V and J genes are TRBV7-2 and TRBJ2-7; unclear D gene. This receptor was identified in a man over 45 who received an inactivated influenza vaccine. This specimen consisted of PBMCs from blood, obtained roughly 12 days after vaccination. CDR3 sequence: CASSLARSTYEQYF. The CDR3, as DNA: TGTGCCAGCAGCTTAGCGCGGAGTACCTACGAGCAGTACTTC.